These 26 T cell receptor beta chains originate from one sample sequenced in a study of control samples from healthy donors and cancer patients. TCRdb's table, derived via immunoSEQ multiplex PCR, lists solely in-frame clones and lacks some. The sample contains some 120,000 clones, approximately 95% of which appear only once. Sequencing was performed on blood. These receptors originate from a man between 25 and 39 years old in good health.

This rearrangement joins TRBV2 to TRBJ2-7, with 8 bases fitting TRBD2. Germline-derived CDR1 and CDR2 are SNHLY and FYNNEI. V lost 8 bases and J lost 2; bases outside the gene matches: 20. The CDR3 extends over 18 amino acids. This chain's CDR3 is CASRPGPIGRGAPYEQYF. The DNA of the CDR3 is TGTGCCAGCCGCCCAGGGCCGATAGGGCGGGGGGCCCCCTACGAGCAGTACTTC. Complete variable domain (other parts from reference TRBV2 and TRBJ2-7): EPEVTQTPSHQVTQMGQEVILRCVPISNHLYFYWYRQILGQKVEFLVSFYNNEISEKSEIFDDQFSVERPDGSNFTLKIRSTKLEDSAMYFCASRPGPIGRGAPYEQYFGPGTRLTVT.

The chain is built from TRBV3-1 (or the pseudogene TRBV3-2) and TRBJ2-2, with no clear D. The V end lost 5 bases, the J end lost 2 bases, and 12 bases lay between the germline ends. Germline V gene sequence: CDR1 LGHDT, CDR2 YNNKEL (reference sequence). The CDR3 loop spans 15 amino acids. For the CDR3, the DNA is TGTGCCAGCAGCGCCTTGCGACATAACACCGGGGAGCTGTTTTTT. Translated: CASSALRHNTGELFF.

This clone was counted a single time. The chain employs TRBV30 and TRBJ2-1; possible D gene TRBD2, 5 bases. CDR1 GTSNPN and CDR2 SVGIG come from the germline V gene (reference sequence). Trimming took 0 bases from V and 4 from J, leaving 10 bases between them. This CDR3 contains 14 residues. The CDR3 DNA reads as TGTGCCTGGAGTGTAAGCGGACCTTACAATGAGCAGTTCTTC. It specifies CAWSVSGPYNEQFF.

The chain carries TRBV7-6 and TRBJ2-1, with 7 bases lining up with TRBD2. Trimming removed 0 bases from V and 0 bases from J; junction bases left unmatched: 5. This CDR3 has 17 residues. Germline V gene sequence: CDR1 SGHVS, CDR2 FNYEAQ. As DNA, the CDR3 is TGTGCCAGCAGCTTAGCGCTTAGGACTAGCTCCTACAATGAGCAGTTCTTC. Its translation is CASSLALRTSSYNEQFF.

The chain couples TRBV30 to TRBJ2-3, with TRBD2 matching 7 bases. V trimming: 4 bases; J trimming: 0 bases; junction bases outside the gene matches: 4. Looked up from germline, CDR1 is GTSNPN and CDR2 is SVGIG (reference sequence). CDR3 length: 14 amino acids. Written as DNA, the CDR3 is TGTGCCTGGACGGAGCGGGGCAGCACAGATACGCAGTATTTT. Translation: CAWTERGSTDTQYF.

The genes are TRBV11-2 and TRBJ1-2, with 10 bases matching TRBD1. Germline V gene sequence: CDR1 SGHAT, CDR2 FQNNGV. The CDR3 contains 14 residues. Trimming took 5 bases from V and 3 from J; bases not matched to a gene: 3. CDR3 DNA: TGTGCCAGCAGCATGACAGGGGGCCACTATGGCTACACCTTC. Encoded protein: CASSMTGGHYGYTF.

The chain is built from TRBV2 and TRBJ1-3, with 7 bases fitting TRBD1. This CDR3 has 13 amino acids. The J segment lost 4 bases and the V segment lost 8 bases, leaving 5 bases of the junction unmatched. Germline V CDR1 and CDR2: SNHLY, FYNNEI. The CDR3 region is CASGGTVGNTIYF. In DNA, the CDR3 is TGTGCCAGCGGGGGGACAGTGGGAAACACCATATATTTT. The variable domain in full, with the rest retrieved from reference TRBV2 and TRBJ1-3, is EPEVTQTPSHQVTQMGQEVILRCVPISNHLYFYWYRQILGQKVEFLVSFYNNEISEKSEIFDDQFSVERPDGSNFTLKIRSTKLEDSAMYFCASGGTVGNTIYFGEGSWLTVV.

CDR3 nucleotide sequence: TGTGCCAGCAGCTCCTGGAGGATAGGGGGCATCGGTGGCTACACCTTC. Translating gives CASSSWRIGGIGGYTF. This chain connects TRBV5-5 to TRBJ1-2; 7 bases align to TRBD1. V lost 3 bases and J lost 7; bases outside the gene matches: 15. The CDR3 sequence is 16 residues long. CDR1 SGHKS and CDR2 YYEKEE come from the germline V gene (reference sequence).

V usage is TRBV3-1 (or the pseudogene TRBV3-2) and J usage is TRBJ2-7, with D perhaps given as TRBD1 or TRBD2 (7 bases each). Between the trimmed V and J ends, which lost 2 bases and 4 bases, there was a span of 15 bases. Germline CDR1 and CDR2: LGHDT and YNNKEL (reference sequence). The CDR3 has 15 amino acids. The CDR3 nucleotides are TGTGCCAGCAGCCAATGGGGAGGGGGCAGTTACGAGCAGTACTTC. It specifies CASSQWGGGSYEQYF.

CDR3 nucleotides: TGTGCCAGCAGCCCCCCGGCTGAAAACCGTCTGTTTTTT. Protein sequence: CASSPPAENRLFF. The chain couples TRBV9 to TRBJ1-4; D not resolved. CDR3 length: 13 residues. V was trimmed by 4 bases and J by 14 bases, leaving 18 bases between them. Per germline, CDR1 SGDLS and CDR2 YYNGEE.

The V call is TRBV12-3 or TRBV12-4, the J call TRBJ1-5; D is uncertain. The CDR3 loop spans 12 amino acids. V lost 6 bases, J lost 7 bases, and 10 bases lay in between. CDR3 nucleotides: TGTGCCAGCAGCATTATCCGGCAGCCCCAGCATTTT. It yields the protein CASSIIRQPQHF.

The chain carries TRBV11-2 and TRBJ2-7; D perhaps matches TRBD2 (7 bases). Germline CDR1 SGHAT, CDR2 FQNNGV. This CDR3 has 15 amino acids. Trimming stripped 2 bases from V and 2 bases from J, with 13 bases between. The CDR3 region has the DNA TGTGCCAGCAGCTTACGCCGGGGGGACACCTACGAGCAGTACTTC. Its translation: CASSLRRGDTYEQYF.

This clone was counted a single time. V is TRBV6-5 and J is TRBJ2-7; TRBD1 is a possible D gene (6 bases). Germline assignment: CDR1 MNHEY and CDR2 SVGAGI. V was cut by 6 bases and J by 3 bases, with 6 bases left in between. The CDR3 is 11 residues long. The CDR3, as DNA: TGTGCCAGCAGACAGGGCTACGAGCAGTACTTC. It specifies CASRQGYEQYF.

The rearrangement uses TRBV7-2 and TRBJ2-7; D is possibly TRBD1 (5 bases). Trimming cost V 5 bases and J 4 bases, with 12 bases left between them. CDR1 and CDR2 from the germline V gene are SGHTA and FQGNSA. There are 13 residues in the CDR3. The CDR3 is CASSPPDIYEQYF. In DNA form, the CDR3 reads TGTGCCAGCAGCCCCCCGGACATTTACGAGCAGTACTTC.

The chain uses TRBV5-1 and TRBJ1-1; no firm D call. With 2 bases removed from V and 5 bases from J, the gap between germline ends came to 10 bases. The CDR3 spans 13 residues. Per the germline V gene, CDR1 is SGHRS and CDR2 is YFSETQ. CDR3 nucleotide sequence: TGCGCCAGCAGCTTAACGGGCCCGACTGAAGCTTTCTTT. It is translated as CASSLTGPTEAFF.

V and J are TRBV5-6 and TRBJ2-1; 7 bases line up with TRBD1. The CDR3 is made up of 13 amino acids. Per the germline V gene, CDR1 is SGHDT and CDR2 is YYEEEE. V was pared by 3 bases and J by 12 bases, with 9 bases of the junction left unmatched. Here the CDR3 reads CASSSDPGQMQFF. CDR3 coding DNA: TGTGCCAGCAGCTCCGACCCGGGACAGATGCAGTTCTTC.

This clone appeared once. This sequence joins TRBV5-4 and TRBJ1-1; no clear D. This CDR3 has 14 amino acids. Germline CDR1 is SGHNT and CDR2 is YYREEE (reference sequence). The ends were cut back, 1 base at V and 4 bases at J, with 11 bases in the middle. The CDR3 coding sequence is TGTGCCAGCAGCTTGAGTGGTGGGGTCACTGAAGCTTTCTTT. It is translated as CASSLSGGVTEAFF.

The chain couples TRBV5-4 to TRBJ1-3; D call uncertain. Trimming took 5 bases from V and 0 from J, leaving 12 bases between them. The CDR3 covers 15 residues. Germline V gene lookup returns CDR1 SGHNT and CDR2 YYREEE (reference sequence). The CDR3 sequence is CASSRTGLSGNTIYF. DNA of the CDR3: TGTGCCAGCAGTAGGACCGGGCTCTCTGGAAACACCATATATTTT.

CDR3 bases: TGTGCCAGCAGCCATGTACAGGTTGGCGAAGAGACCCAGTACTTC. It codes for CASSHVQVGEETQYF. The rearrangement uses TRBV3-1 (or the pseudogene TRBV3-2) and TRBJ2-5; D perhaps matches TRBD1 (5 bases). This CDR3 has 15 residues. V was shortened by 3 bases and J by 3 bases, with 14 bases between the two germline ends. The germline V gene encodes CDR1 LGHDT and CDR2 YNNKEL (reference sequence).

The chain combines TRBV2 with TRBJ1-4; D not resolved. This CDR3 region has 13 residues. V was clipped by 5 bases and J by 8 bases, with 12 bases between them. Germline-derived CDR1 and CDR2 are SNHLY and FYNNEI. CDR3 loop: CASSSVREEKLFF. The CDR3 DNA sequence: TGTGCCAGCAGTTCCGTTCGCGAGGAAAAACTGTTTTTT.

The chain is built from TRBV30 and TRBJ2-1, with TRBD1 as a possible D gene (6 bases). The CDR3 is 15 residues long. The ends were cut back, 1 base at V and 6 bases at J, with 16 bases in the middle. The germline V gene encodes CDR1 GTSNPN and CDR2 SVGIG (reference sequence). CDR3 nucleotide sequence: TGTGCCTGGAGTGGGATCACAGGGTGGAGCAATGAGCAGTTCTTC. It translates to CAWSGITGWSNEQFF.

The chain has TRBV29-1 and TRBJ2-3; D gene unclear. Germline V CDR1 and CDR2: SQVTM, ANQGSEA. V was clipped by 6 bases and J by 3 bases, with 19 bases between them. The CDR3 runs 15 residues. CDR3 sequence (DNA): TGCAGCGTCGTCCGGGCAGACATAGTGACAGATACGCAGTATTTT. It yields the protein CSVVRADIVTDTQYF.

The chain carries TRBV6-2 or TRBV6-3 and TRBJ1-3, with 8 bases that match TRBD1. CDR1 MNHEY and CDR2 SVGEGT come from the germline V gene. The junction had 9 bases not matched to a gene; V was cut back by 5 bases and J by 0 bases. This CDR3 comprises 17 residues. CDR3 in DNA: TGTGCCAGCAGTCAATCCGGGACAGGAGCCTCTGGAAACACCATATATTTT. It is translated as CASSQSGTGASGNTIYF.

The CDR3 sequence: CASSQRGPTNEKLFF. CDR3 in DNA: TGTGCCAGCAGCCAAAGGGGACCAACTAATGAAAAACTGTTTTTT. The chain couples TRBV3-1 (or the pseudogene TRBV3-2) to TRBJ1-4; TRBD1 is a possible D gene (5 bases). The V gene lost 2 bases and the J gene lost 0 bases, with 7 bases spanning the gap. This CDR3 spans 15 amino acids. Germline-derived CDR1 and CDR2 are LGHDT and YNNKEL (reference sequence).

Details on this clone: This sample includes further DNA sequences coding for the same CDR3. V usage is TRBV4-1 and J usage is TRBJ1-2; D gene uncertain. Trimming took 1 base from V and 2 from J, leaving 5 bases between them. Germline assignment: CDR1 MGHRA and CDR2 YSYEKL. This CDR3 is 13 amino acids long. The CDR3 DNA reads TGCGCCAGCAGCCAAGGACGGAACTATGGCTACACCTTC. Its protein is CASSQGRNYGYTF.

The sample holds one count of this clone. The DNA of the CDR3 is TGTGCCAGCAGTTATAGCGGGAGCTCTGGAAACACCATATATTTT. It codes for CASSYSGSSGNTIYF. The chain is built from TRBV6-6 and TRBJ1-3, with D unclear. The CDR3 has 15 amino acids. Germline loops: CDR1 MNHNY, CDR2 SVGAGI (reference sequence). The V gene lost 3 bases and the J gene lost 0 bases, with 9 bases spanning the gap.